The TCR beta chain under discussion was sequenced for a study of regulatory T cells in long-lasting Graves disease. Study-wide results and caveats: TRBV28, TRBJ1-2 and TRBJ2-5 were segments that persistent disease favored. Limited samples may have lowered accuracy.

Trimming shortened V by 2 bases and J by 6 bases, and 11 bases separated the two germline ends. Looked up from germline, CDR1 is DFQATT and CDR2 is SNEGSKA (reference sequence). There are 12 residues in the CDR3. Time point denoted: persistent/refractory GD, antithyroid drugs over 5 years with positive TRAb. PBMC RNA served as the TCR library source. With EDTA tubes as the receptacles, 7.5 to 10 milliliters of peripheral blood were drawn. The sample holds many counts of this clonotype. Antigen: not known. Arm-PCR with iRepertoire HTBI primers amplified the CDR3 regions for these TCR beta libraries. TCRdb redid the calling of the multiplex PCR reads with MiXCR, one entry per CDR3 protein. Of around 400,000 distinct CDR3 sequences in the sample, about 21% were seen once.

This specimen consisted of peripheral blood mononuclear cells (PBMCs), obtained when the disease was refractory, from a patient treated with antithyroid drugs. This receptor was taken from a female donor with Graves disease. V and J are TRBV20-1 and TRBJ2-7; D may be TRBD1 or TRBD2 (5 bases each). CDR3: CSARPGPTEQYF. CDR3 nucleotides: TGCAGTGCTAGACCGGGACCCACCGAGCAGTACTTC.